This T cell receptor beta chain derives from a study of T cell responses to AZD1222 COVID-19 vaccine. Study in general: Both about-4-week and about-12-week second-dose recipients were combined.

The table came from immunoSEQ multiplex PCR; TCRdb's copy has only in-frame clones and leaves some out. There are 150,000 or so clones in the sample; about 93% occur only once, and 5.1% lies in the top ten. A note on this clone: Its antigen remains unknown. The sample carries other DNA sequences with the same CDR3.

The CDR3 has 14 residues. V trimming: 3 bases; J trimming: 2 bases; junction bases outside the gene matches: 1. CDR1 and CDR2 (germline): SGHRS, YFSETQ. Whole-study results and caveats: Donors were chiefly white British, with a greater number of females, and clonal diversity was perhaps underestimated. Repertoires were collected only later (after the peak T cell response had occurred).

Specimen: peripheral blood, collected on day 0 of AZD1222 vaccination. The chain has TRBV5-1 and TRBJ2-7; 11 bases map to TRBD1. The sequence was collected from an adult in good health. DNA of the CDR3: TGCGCCAGCAGCTCGGGACAGGGGGCCTACGAGCAGTACTTC. It encodes CASSSGQGAYEQYF.